This TCR beta chain was identified during a study of coeliac disease (dated by TCRdb to 2021 to 2024). For context, the study as a whole: Coeliac patients were classed as newly diagnosed active disease, refractory coeliac disease type I, or disease controlled by a gluten-free diet. Because high-resolution HLA typing was not available, biased TRBV7-2 usage was queried as a proof of principle. A total of 30 patients were included in the full study, of whom some 22 had serologically confirmed coeliac disease and 8 were controls with non-small intestinal disorders. TRB sequencing worked for samples from just over 26 subjects, and these included 24 paired bulk unsorted intraepithelial and lamina propria cell samples. The aim was to characterise TR repertoires of small intestinal T cells in active, refractory type I and gluten-free-diet-treated coeliac disease. Next-generation sequencing of rearranged TRB and TRG CDR3 regions was applied to small intestinal lymphocyte fractions from coeliac and non-coeliac patients. Overall study outcomes, separate from this receptor: The separation of intraepithelial from lamina propria cells did not yield high-purity fractions, so cross-contamination between compartments was possible. TRB repertoires were found to be largely private, with most amino acid sequences unique to one sample, and no significant difference in V-gene usage was found between disease groups. The authors considered the approach unsuitable for unbiased detection of gliadin-specific T cells, which are scarce and rarely shared between patients. Compared with controls, active coeliac intraepithelial and lamina propria samples had TRB and TRG repertoires of lower clonality, which suggests that diverse T cells were recruited.

The table lists this clone with a few counts. The specificity of this receptor is unknown. Base qualities are not at hand, and no much larger clone is one base apart. Libraries were made using the immunoSEQ multiplex PCR assay. The TR loci were subjected to amplification by multiplexed PCR, for which V gene segments served as targets of the forward primers and J gene segments as targets of the reverse primers. The amplified CDR3 regions were sequenced using the Illumina HiSeq System. Processing in the source paper ran as follows. A nearest-neighbour algorithm merged closely related reads to remove PCR and sequencing errors and collapse data into unique sequences. Repertoires were summarised by clonality and by T cell density, defined as TR molecules per amount of genomic DNA input. Public TRs were defined as CDR3 amino acid sequences in at least 80% of unsorted samples, then tested for differential abundance between coeliac and control samples. Kruskal-Wallis tests followed by Dunn post-tests were used to test for differences in clonality and density between disease groups. TCRdb's version of the immuneACCESS table is confined to in-frame rearrangements and falls short of the full clone set. An unresolved V gene accounts for under half of the shortfall where checked; the remainder is of unknown origin. V and J calls and clone size are given by that table; D and trimming were obtained from the DNA. Present in this sample are around 4,100 clones, roughly three fifths of which were seen just once. Of the sample, approximately 15% falls within the top ten clones.

Aliquots of approximately 520,000 cells were frozen in DMSO/FBS in liquid nitrogen, and one aliquot per fraction was used for sequencing. Every one of the 30 patients in the study had endoscopy and a small intestinal biopsy. To release intraepithelial cells, biopsies were stirred for one hour at 37 degrees C in RPMI with EGTA, MgCl2 and 1% FBS. Genomic DNA was extracted from frozen unsorted cell fractions using the Qiagen DNeasy blood extraction kit. In the germline V gene (reference sequence), CDR1 corresponds to MNHEY and CDR2 to SMNVEV. Taken from cysteine to phenylalanine, the CDR3 has 16 residues. Only the CDR3 DNA is retained, 48 bases long and in frame from the first base. The junction shows trimming of 0 bases on V and 3 bases on J, plus 12 bases between the germline ends.

Input material: intraepithelial lymphocytes from the gut. Interpreted using the paper, the cell subset or site label stands for: intraepithelial cell (IEC) fraction of small intestinal biopsy. The sequence was collected from a human donor with active celiac disease. This sequence uses TRBV27 and TRBJ1-5; there is no confident call for the D gene. The CDR3 in this case is CASSLSLTGNNQPQHF. The nucleotide sequence reads as follows: TGTGCCAGCAGTTTATCCCTGACGGGAAACAATCAGCCCCAGCATTTT.